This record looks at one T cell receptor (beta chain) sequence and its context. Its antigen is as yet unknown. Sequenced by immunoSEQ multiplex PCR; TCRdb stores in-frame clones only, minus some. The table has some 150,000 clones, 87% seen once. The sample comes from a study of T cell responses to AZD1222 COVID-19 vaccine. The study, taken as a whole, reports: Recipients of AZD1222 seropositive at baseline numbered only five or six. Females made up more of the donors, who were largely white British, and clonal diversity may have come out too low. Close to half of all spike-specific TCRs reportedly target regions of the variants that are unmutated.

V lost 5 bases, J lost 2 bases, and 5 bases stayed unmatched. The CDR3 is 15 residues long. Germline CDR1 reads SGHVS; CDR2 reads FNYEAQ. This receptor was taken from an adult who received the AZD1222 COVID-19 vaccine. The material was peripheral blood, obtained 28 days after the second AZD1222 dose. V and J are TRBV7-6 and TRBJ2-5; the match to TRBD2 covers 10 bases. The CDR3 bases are TGTGCCAGCAGCGCTAGCGGGAGCGGACAAGAGACCCAGTACTTC. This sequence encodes CASSASGSGQETQYF. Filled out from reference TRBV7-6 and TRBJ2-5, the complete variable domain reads GAGVSQSPRYKVTKRGQDVALRCDPISGHVSLYWYRQALGQGPEFLTYFNYEAQQDKSGLPNDRFSAERPEGSISTLTIQRTEQRDSAMYRCASSASGSGQETQYFGPGTRLLVL.